This T cell receptor (beta chain) is drawn from a study of neurological immune-mediated disorders. 5'RACE generated cDNA with 10-nucleotide random UMIs. From 15-18 subjects, each sequencing run yielded over 170 million TCR-beta sequences. TCRdb reanalysed the 5' RACE reads using MiXCR and keeps one entry per CDR3 protein. The repertoire includes approximately 40,000 distinct CDR3 sequences, around 15% of them detected once, and 3% to 4.5% sits in the top ten. This clonotype was counted ten times or more. V was shortened by 0 bases and J by 5 bases, with 8 bases between the two germline ends. Per the germline V gene, CDR1 is LGHNA and CDR2 is YNFKEQ. CDR3 size: 14 residues. For the sorted libraries, about a million CD4+ or CD8+ T cells were used.

The genes are TRBV4-2 and TRBJ1-5; no clear D. The origin of this receptor is a woman in her sixties or seventies with HTLV-1-associated myelopathy (HAM/TSP). The sample comprised CD4+ T cells from blood. In DNA, the CDR3 is TGTGCCAGCAGCCAAGAACCAAGAGATCAGCCCCAGCATTTT. Amino acids: CASSQEPRDQPQHF.